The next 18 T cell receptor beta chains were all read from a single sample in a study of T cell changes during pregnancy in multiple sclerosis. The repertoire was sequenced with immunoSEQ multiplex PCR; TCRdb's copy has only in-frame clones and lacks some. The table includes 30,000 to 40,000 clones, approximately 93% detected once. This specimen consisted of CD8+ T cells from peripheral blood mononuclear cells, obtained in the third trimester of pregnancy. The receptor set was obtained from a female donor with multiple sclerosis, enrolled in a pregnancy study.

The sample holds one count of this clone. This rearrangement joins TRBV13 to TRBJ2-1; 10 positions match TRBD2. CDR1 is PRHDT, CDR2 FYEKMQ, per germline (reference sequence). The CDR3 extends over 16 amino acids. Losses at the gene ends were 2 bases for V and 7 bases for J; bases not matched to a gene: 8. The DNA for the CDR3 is TGTGCCAGCAGCTTAAGCAGCGGGGGGGCCGAGAATGAGCAGTTCTTC. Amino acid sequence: CASSLSSGGAENEQFF. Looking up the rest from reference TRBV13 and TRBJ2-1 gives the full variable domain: AAGVIQSPRHLIKEKRETATLKCYPIPRHDTVYWYQQGPGQDPQFLISFYEKMQSDKGSIPDRFSAQQFSDYHSELNMSSLELGDSALYFCASSLSSGGAENEQFFGPGTRLTVL.

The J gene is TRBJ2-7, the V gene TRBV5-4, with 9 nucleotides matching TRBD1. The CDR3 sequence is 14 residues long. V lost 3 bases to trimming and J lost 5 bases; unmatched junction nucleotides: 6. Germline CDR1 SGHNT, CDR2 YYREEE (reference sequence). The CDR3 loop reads CASSSRQGGNEQYF. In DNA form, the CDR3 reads TGTGCCAGCAGCTCTAGACAGGGGGGCAACGAGCAGTACTTC.

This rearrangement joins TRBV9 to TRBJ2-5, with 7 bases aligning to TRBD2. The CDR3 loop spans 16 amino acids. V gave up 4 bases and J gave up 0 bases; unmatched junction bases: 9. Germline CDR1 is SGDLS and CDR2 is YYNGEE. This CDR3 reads CASSLSPRGDQETQYF. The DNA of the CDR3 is TGTGCCAGCAGCCTCAGTCCTCGGGGGGACCAAGAGACCCAGTACTTC.

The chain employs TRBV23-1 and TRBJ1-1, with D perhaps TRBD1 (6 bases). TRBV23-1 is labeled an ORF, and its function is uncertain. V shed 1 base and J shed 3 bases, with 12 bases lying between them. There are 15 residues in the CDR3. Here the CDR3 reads CASSQCGGRDTEAFF. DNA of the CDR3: TGCGCCAGCAGTCAATGCGGGGGCCGTGACACTGAAGCTTTCTTT.

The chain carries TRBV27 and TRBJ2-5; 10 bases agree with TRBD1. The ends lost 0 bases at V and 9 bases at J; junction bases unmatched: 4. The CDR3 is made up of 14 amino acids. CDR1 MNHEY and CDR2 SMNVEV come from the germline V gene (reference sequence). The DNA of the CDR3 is TGTGCCAGCAGTTTATCCGGGACAGGGGCTCCCCAGTACTTC. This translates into CASSLSGTGAPQYF.

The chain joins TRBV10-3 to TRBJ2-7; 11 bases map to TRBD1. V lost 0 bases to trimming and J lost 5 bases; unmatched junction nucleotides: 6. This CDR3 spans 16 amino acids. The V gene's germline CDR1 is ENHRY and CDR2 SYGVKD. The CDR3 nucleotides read TGTGCCATCAGTGAGTCTGGGGACAGGGGGATCCACGAGCAGTACTTC. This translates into CAISESGDRGIHEQYF.

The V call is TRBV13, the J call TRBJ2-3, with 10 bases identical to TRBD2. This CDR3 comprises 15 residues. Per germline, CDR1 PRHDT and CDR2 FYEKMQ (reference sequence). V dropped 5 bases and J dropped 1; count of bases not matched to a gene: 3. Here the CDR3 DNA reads TGTGCCAGCAGCATCCTAGCGGGGGGCACAGATACGCAGTATTTT. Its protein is CASSILAGGTDTQYF.

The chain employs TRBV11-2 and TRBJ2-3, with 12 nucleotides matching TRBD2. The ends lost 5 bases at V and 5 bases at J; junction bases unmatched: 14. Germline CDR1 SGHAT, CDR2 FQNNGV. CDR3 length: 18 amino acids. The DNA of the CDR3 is TGTGCCAGCAGCCCCCGGGCTAGCGGGGGGGCTCCTCAAGATACGCAGTATTTT. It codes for CASSPRASGGAPQDTQYF.

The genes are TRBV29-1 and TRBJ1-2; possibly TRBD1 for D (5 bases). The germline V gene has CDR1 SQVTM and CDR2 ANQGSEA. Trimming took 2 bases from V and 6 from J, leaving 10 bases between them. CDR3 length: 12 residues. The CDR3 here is CSVEQPGDGYTF. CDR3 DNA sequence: TGCAGCGTTGAACAGCCGGGGGATGGCTACACCTTC.

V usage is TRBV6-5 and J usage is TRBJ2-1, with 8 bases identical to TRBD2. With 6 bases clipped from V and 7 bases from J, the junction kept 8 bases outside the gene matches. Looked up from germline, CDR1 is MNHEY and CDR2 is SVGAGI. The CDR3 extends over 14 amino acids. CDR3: CASRFGRGENEQFF. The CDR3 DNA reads TGTGCCAGCAGATTCGGGAGGGGGGAGAATGAGCAGTTCTTC.

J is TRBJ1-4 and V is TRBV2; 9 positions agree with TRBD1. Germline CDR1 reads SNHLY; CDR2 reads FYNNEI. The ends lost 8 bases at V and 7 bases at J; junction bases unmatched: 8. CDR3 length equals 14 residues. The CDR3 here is CASLPGQGGEKLFF. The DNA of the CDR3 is TGTGCCAGCCTCCCGGGACAGGGCGGTGAAAAACTGTTTTTT.

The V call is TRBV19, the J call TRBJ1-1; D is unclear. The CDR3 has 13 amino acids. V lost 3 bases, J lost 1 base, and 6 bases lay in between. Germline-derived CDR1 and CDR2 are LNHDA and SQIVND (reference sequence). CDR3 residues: CASSITSNTEAFF. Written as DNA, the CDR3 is TGTGCCAGTAGTATCACATCGAACACTGAAGCTTTCTTT.

The CDR3 sequence: CASSDSAPNEQFF. The CDR3 DNA reads as TGTGCCAGCAGCGACTCAGCCCCTAATGAGCAGTTCTTC. V and J are TRBV2 and TRBJ2-1; D uncertain. The CDR3 sequence is 13 residues long. CDR1 and CDR2 (germline): SNHLY, FYNNEI. Trimming left V 6 bases short and J 7 bases short, with 13 bases between.

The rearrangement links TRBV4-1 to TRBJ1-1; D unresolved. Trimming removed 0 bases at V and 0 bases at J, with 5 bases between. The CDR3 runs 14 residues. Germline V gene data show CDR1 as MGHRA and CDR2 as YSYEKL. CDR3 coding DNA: TGCGCCAGCAGCCAAGACAGGATGAACACTGAAGCTTTCTTT. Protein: CASSQDRMNTEAFF.

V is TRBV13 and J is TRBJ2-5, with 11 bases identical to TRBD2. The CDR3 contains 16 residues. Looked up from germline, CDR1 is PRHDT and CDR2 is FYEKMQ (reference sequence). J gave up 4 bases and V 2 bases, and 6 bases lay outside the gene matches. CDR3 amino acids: CASSLPSGGPPETQYF. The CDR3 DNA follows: TGTGCCAGCAGCTTACCTAGCGGGGGGCCCCCAGAGACCCAGTACTTC.

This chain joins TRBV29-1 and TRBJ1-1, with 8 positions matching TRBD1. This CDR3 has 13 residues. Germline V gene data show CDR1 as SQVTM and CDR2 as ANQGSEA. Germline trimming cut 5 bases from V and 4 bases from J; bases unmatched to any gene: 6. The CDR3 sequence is CSVQGASSTEAFF. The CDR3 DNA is TGCAGCGTTCAGGGGGCTAGTAGCACTGAAGCTTTCTTT.

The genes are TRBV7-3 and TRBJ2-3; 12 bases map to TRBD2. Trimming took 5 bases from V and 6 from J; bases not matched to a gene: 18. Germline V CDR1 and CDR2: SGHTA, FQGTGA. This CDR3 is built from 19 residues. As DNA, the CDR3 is TGTGCCAGCAGCCCCCCCCGGGAGAAGACTAGCGGGGGCGGGGATACGCAGTATTTT. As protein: CASSPPREKTSGGGDTQYF.

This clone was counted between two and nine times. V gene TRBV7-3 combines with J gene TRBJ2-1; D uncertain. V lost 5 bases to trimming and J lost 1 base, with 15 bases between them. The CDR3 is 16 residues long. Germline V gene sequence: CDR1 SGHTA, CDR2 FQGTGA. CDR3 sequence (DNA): TGTGCCAGCAGCCCTGTCGTGGCGACATCCTACAATGAGCAGTTCTTC. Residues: CASSPVVATSYNEQFF. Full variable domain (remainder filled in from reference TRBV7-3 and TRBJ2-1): GAGVSQTPSNKVTEKGKYVELRCDPISGHTALYWYRQSLGQGPEFLIYFQGTGAADDSGLPNDRFFAVRPEGSVSTLKIQRTERGDSAVYLCASSPVVATSYNEQFFGPGTRLTVL.